This TCR beta chain derives from a study of blood T cell repertoires in COVID-19. Background on the study: Donors in the United States, Italy and Spain gave samples during acute or convalescent COVID-19. In each case, the material was cDNA or gDNA derived from T cells, B-cell-depleted T cells, or PBMCs.

Original processing methods: Using reference gene primer amplification, nucleated cell counts were estimated. The data were produced by immunoSEQ multiplex PCR, yet TCRdb's version contains in-frame clones alone and is incomplete. The V and J calls and clone size are taken from that table; D and trimming were inferred from the DNA. The profile shows around 50,000 clones, roughly 89% of them singletons. Input material: peripheral blood. The receptor comes from a man aged 70 or older with active COVID-19.

The DNA of the CDR3 is TGTGCCAGCAGTTCCCGTCGCCAGGGGGAACGAGAGCAGTTCTTC. This gives the protein CASSSRRQGEREQFF. J is TRBJ2-1 and V is TRBV27, with TRBD1 identical over 7 bases. The junction had 13 bases not matched to a gene; V was cut back by 4 bases and J by 10 bases. The CDR3 consists of 15 residues. CDR1 and CDR2 (germline): MNHEY, SMNVEV (reference sequence).